Included here is one T cell receptor (beta chain) sequence, with context. This record belongs to a study of blood T cell repertoires in COVID-19. Using immunoSEQ multiplex PCR, the repertoire was profiled, and TCRdb retains in-frame clones only, with some absent. Of some 300,000 clones listed, more than 70% are singletons. This receptor was obtained from a woman in her thirties who had recovered from COVID-19. The sequenced sample was peripheral blood.

CDR3 sequence reads: CASSQERRNQPQHF. CDR3 bases: TGTGCCAGCAGCCAAGAGAGGAGGAATCAGCCCCAGCATTTT. The chain recombines TRBV4-2 with TRBJ1-5, with unresolved D. Trimming removed 0 bases at V and 4 bases at J, with 7 bases between. The CDR3 contains 14 residues. The germline V gene has CDR1 LGHNA and CDR2 YNFKEQ.